The 11 T cell receptor beta chains given below trace back to one sample, sequenced in a study of cytomegalovirus exposure and HLA in healthy donors. Both 60 Vbeta primers and 13 Jbeta primers went into the PCR. Profiled with immunoSEQ multiplex PCR; TCRdb holds only in-frame clones, not every one. The sample holds about 89,000 clones; around a tenth are singletons and the top ten take about 4.7%. Sequenced: PBMCs. Source of these receptors: a man in his fifties in good health and CMV-seropositive.

The chain is built from TRBV19 and TRBJ1-2; D unclear. The CDR3 runs to 13 residues. The germline V gene encodes CDR1 LNHDA and CDR2 SQIVND (reference sequence). Trimming pared 5 bases from V and 4 bases from J, leaving 11 bases between. CDR3 region: CASSFPGSYGYTF. The CDR3 DNA is TGTGCCAGTAGTTTTCCAGGCAGCTATGGCTACACCTTC.

The V call is TRBV7-9, the J call TRBJ2-5; no reliable D call. Germline loops: CDR1 SEHNR, CDR2 FQNEAQ (reference sequence). The V end lost 1 base, the J end lost 3 bases, and 9 bases lay between the germline ends. The CDR3 is 14 amino acids. DNA for the CDR3: TGTGCCAGCAGCTTAGGAACTATCGAAGAGACCCAGTACTTC. Translation: CASSLGTIEETQYF. The complete variable domain, with remaining parts taken from reference TRBV7-9 and TRBJ2-5, reads DTGVSQNPRHKITKRGQNVTFRCDPISEHNRLYWYRQTLGQGPEFLTYFQNEAQLEKSRLLSDRFSAERPKGSFSTLEIQRTEQGDSAMYLCASSLGTIEETQYFGPGTRLLVL.

This rearrangement joins TRBV19 to TRBJ2-1; possible D gene TRBD2, 6 bases. Germline CDR1 reads LNHDA; CDR2 reads SQIVND (reference sequence). The CDR3 is 13 amino acids. V lost 3 bases and J 6 bases, leaving 9 bases between the germline ends. CDR3 bases: TGTGCCAGTAGTATTCAGGGAGGCAATGAGCAGTTCTTC. Translated: CASSIQGGNEQFF.

The chain joins TRBV29-1 to TRBJ2-1; 7 nucleotides agree with TRBD2. Trimming took 6 bases from V and 3 from J; bases not matched to a gene: 11. This CDR3 has 15 residues. Germline loops: CDR1 SQVTM, CDR2 ANQGSEA. The CDR3 spells CSVARRLAVYNEQFF. The CDR3 bases are TGCAGCGTGGCTCGTCGGCTAGCGGTCTACAATGAGCAGTTCTTC.

The chain is built from TRBV5-4 and TRBJ2-3; D might be TRBD2 (6 bases). Germline assignment: CDR1 SGHNT and CDR2 YYREEE (reference sequence). Trimming pared 0 bases from V and 4 bases from J, leaving 12 bases between. The CDR3 has 15 amino acids. CDR3 protein: CASSLGFGEADTQYF. The CDR3 DNA is TGTGCCAGCAGCTTGGGCTTCGGGGAGGCAGATACGCAGTATTTT.

This clone was detected only a few times. The V call is TRBV29-1, the J call TRBJ1-1; possibly TRBD1 for D (5 bases). V was cut by 4 bases and J by 4 bases, with 13 bases left in between. This CDR3 has 13 residues. Looked up from germline, CDR1 is SQVTM and CDR2 is ANQGSEA. The CDR3 loop reads CSVAHGRGTEAFF. The CDR3 DNA reads as TGCAGCGTTGCCCACGGGAGGGGCACTGAAGCTTTCTTT.

The CDR3 region is CASSVGERGGEQYF. The CDR3 coding sequence is TGTGCCAGCAGCGTAGGGGAAAGGGGTGGCGAGCAGTACTTC. The chain is built from TRBV9 and TRBJ2-7; D is possibly TRBD1 (5 bases). Germline V gives CDR1 SGDLS, CDR2 YYNGEE. V lost 0 bases to trimming and J lost 6 bases, with 13 bases between them. This CDR3 has 14 amino acids.

Only a few counts were recorded for this clone. The chain uses TRBV2 and TRBJ2-5; D may be TRBD2 (6 bases). TRBJ2-7 matches the DNA end more closely, so the J call is doubtful. The V gene's germline CDR1 is SNHLY and CDR2 FYNNEI. The CDR3 runs 12 residues. CDR3 loop: CASSERGYEQYF. The CDR3 DNA follows: TGTGCCAGCAGTGAGCGGGGCTACGAGCAGTACTTC.

The chain joins TRBV7-2 to TRBJ2-7; 9 bases match TRBD1. The V and J ends lost 5 bases and 0 bases, in that order; junction bases with no gene match: 11. Germline CDR1 SGHTA, CDR2 FQGNSA. This CDR3 is 17 amino acids long. The CDR3 DNA is TGTGCCAGCAGCCGACAGGGGGGGAGCCCAAGCTCCTACGAGCAGTACTTC. Its translation: CASSRQGGSPSSYEQYF.

This clone was found a few times. The V and J genes are TRBV9 and TRBJ2-1, with 13 bases that match TRBD2. This CDR3 comprises 16 residues. Trimming removed 3 bases from V and 4 bases from J; junction bases left unmatched: 4. Germline lookup yields CDR1 SGDLS and CDR2 YYNGEE. CDR3 region: CASSAGTSGKYNEQFF. The CDR3 DNA is TGTGCCAGCAGCGCCGGGACTAGCGGGAAATACAATGAGCAGTTCTTC.

This clone turned up a few times. The V call is TRBV6-6, the J call TRBJ2-7; 8 nucleotides agree with TRBD1. CDR3 length equals 14 residues. Germline V CDR1 and CDR2: MNHNY, SVGAGI (reference sequence). With 8 bases clipped from V and 2 bases from J, the junction kept 8 bases outside the gene matches. The CDR3 spells CASLLDRDAYEQYF. CDR3 DNA sequence: TGTGCCAGCTTACTGGACAGGGATGCCTACGAGCAGTACTTC.